A selection of T cell receptor beta chains follows, all from one sample in a study of blood T cell repertoires in COVID-19. Libraries were prepared by immunoSEQ multiplex PCR; TCRdb keeps only in-frame clonotypes and omits some of them. The data contain 270,000 or so clones, 65% to 90% of them singletons. The sequenced material came from peripheral blood. The receptors here all came from a woman in her fifties or sixties with active or convalescent COVID-19. The conserved cysteine and the conserved F or W are not part of the CDR3 here. Size is omitted from some rows. Given values are once, few, many or a class for expanded clones.

clone_size v_call cdr3_aa
few TRBV4-1 ASRGLAGGPFDSTDTQY
. TRBV18 ASSPAVAGVYEQY
. TRBV7-6 ASSPGTGEYGYT
. TRBV27 ASRPQGAYEKLF
. TRBV7-2 ASSPAGRRNTIY
. TRBV6-6 ASYSQAGRSLGKLF
. TRBV7-8 ASSEGTFLTEAF
once TRBV5-1 ASSPGTGYKQY
. TRBV19 ASSDINGQGRV
. TRBV6-2/TRBV6-3 ASSLTSGASYEQY
. TRBV18 ASQGAPTNTGELF
. TRBV5-4 ASSLGGSNEQF
. TRBV6-5 ASRGDSYGYT
. TRBV3-1/TRBV3-2 ASSGIGRQYEQY
. TRBV7-6 ASSLGRDPTYEQY
. TRBV4-3 ASSQDRGSPLH
once TRBV19 ASSISGQARGEKLF
few TRBV2 ASSETRQKNYEQY
. TRBV19 ASSGQGTGELF
few TRBV5-4 ASTDRGSYEQY
. TRBV2 ASQVRRLASGGDTQY
. TRBV4-2 ASSQSGQGADYGYT
. TRBV11-2 ASSSVRTGTYGYT
. TRBV2 ASSGGVSQHEQY
. TRBV19 ASSILGHNQPQH
. TRBV7-9 ASSQGQGSSYGYT
few TRBV29-1 SVVRTGGEDEAF
. TRBV6-5 ASSPLAGGRETQY
. TRBV4-1 ASSQDPRTGDETQY
. TRBV6-5 ASSLTGSGAF
. TRBV30 AWSRLAFYEQY
. TRBV3-1/TRBV3-2 ASSQEAGSNSPLH
. TRBV18 ASSPPVTGGAIYGYT